These 22 T cell receptor beta chains were all obtained from the same sample, sequenced in a study of blood T cell repertoires in COVID-19. Clones were read by immunoSEQ multiplex PCR, and TCRdb kept only the in-frame ones, dropping some. This table has over 150,000 clones, 65% to 90% appearing once. The source material was peripheral blood. All receptors come from a human donor in a cohort sampled during active COVID-19.

CDR3 DNA: TGTGCCAGCAGTCCGGTCCCTTCGAACACCGGGGAGCTGTTTTTT. Translation gives CASSPVPSNTGELFF. V and J are TRBV6-5 and TRBJ2-2; D is uncertain. CDR1 MNHEY and CDR2 SVGAGI come from the germline V gene. Trimming stripped 5 bases from V and 0 bases from J, with 10 bases between. There are 15 residues in the CDR3.

The chain has TRBV2 and TRBJ2-7, with TRBD1 identical over 9 bases. Germline V CDR1 and CDR2: SNHLY, FYNNEI. The ends lost 4 bases at V and 6 bases at J; junction bases unmatched: 10. This CDR3 has 15 amino acids. The CDR3 bases are TGTGCCAGCAGTGTCGCTCCGGGACAGGGATCCGAGCAGTACTTC. Translated, it gives CASSVAPGQGSEQYF.

This CDR3 reads CASSLEGRRGDEQFF. As DNA, the CDR3 is TGCGCCAGCAGCTTGGAAGGGCGTCGGGGGGATGAGCAGTTCTTC. The rearrangement uses TRBV5-1 and TRBJ2-1; 7 bases align to TRBD2. Germline V gene lookup returns CDR1 SGHRS and CDR2 YFSETQ. The CDR3 loop spans 15 amino acids. The ends lost 0 bases at V and 8 bases at J; junction bases unmatched: 8.

This clone was seen a handful of times. This chain uses TRBV24-1 with TRBJ1-2, with 9 bases aligning to TRBD1. V shed 3 bases, J shed 5 bases, and the junction held 6 bases outside the gene matches. The CDR3 has 15 amino acids. Germline V lookup: CDR1 KGHDR, CDR2 SFDVKD. CDR3 nucleotides: TGTGCCACCAGTGATCGGACAGGGGCGAAATATGGCTACACCTTC. Encoded protein: CATSDRTGAKYGYTF.

This clone was detected only a few times. For the CDR3, the DNA is TGTGCCAGCAGCCGAGCTAGCGGGAGCCACAATGAGCAGTTCTTC. It encodes CASSRASGSHNEQFF. The chain links TRBV5-8 to TRBJ2-1; TRBD2 matches at 10 bases. CDR3 length: 15 amino acids. Germline V lookup: CDR1 SGHTS, CDR2 YDEGEE. The trim removed 4 bases at V and 5 bases at J, leaving 6 bases unmatched.

The CDR3: CASSSAGGRPYGYTF. In DNA, the CDR3 is TGTGCCAGCAGCTCCGCAGGGGGCCGCCCGTATGGCTACACCTTC. The chain has TRBV5-4 and TRBJ1-2, with TRBD1 matching 8 bases. Losses at the gene ends were 3 bases for V and 5 bases for J; bases not matched to a gene: 9. Germline V gene data show CDR1 as SGHNT and CDR2 as YYREEE (reference sequence). The CDR3 consists of 15 residues. The full variable domain, completed using reference TRBV5-4 and TRBJ1-2, is ETGVTQSPTHLIKTRGQQVTLRCSSQSGHNTVSWYQQALGQGPQFIFQYYREEENGRGNFPPRFSGLQFPNYSSELNVNALELDDSALYLCASSSAGGRPYGYTFGSGTRLTVV.

The rearrangement uses TRBV28 and TRBJ2-3; D is undetermined. The CDR3 spans 16 residues. Per the germline V gene, CDR1 is MDHEN and CDR2 is SYDVKM. Trimming removed 3 bases at V and 2 bases at J, with 15 bases between. CDR3 DNA sequence: TGTGCCAGCAGTTTTTTTCGGGTTGAAAACACAGATACGCAGTATTTT. Translating it yields CASSFFRVENTDTQYF.

This clone came up once. This CDR3 is also generated by other DNA sequences in the sample. V gene TRBV19 combines with J gene TRBJ2-7, with 9 bases identical to TRBD1. This CDR3 comprises 14 residues. Germline V gene data show CDR1 as LNHDA and CDR2 as SQIVND (reference sequence). The V segment lost 4 bases and the J segment 4 bases; nucleotides outside the gene matches: 5. CDR3 sequence: CASSTRDRVYEQYF. Written as DNA, the CDR3 is TGTGCCAGTAGTACCCGGGACAGGGTTTACGAGCAGTACTTC.

The rearrangement links TRBV28 to TRBJ2-1, with D unresolved. CDR1 is MDHEN and CDR2 is SYDVKM in the germline V gene. Trimming took off 7 bases at V and 10 bases at J, with 17 bases between the two ends. The CDR3 loop spans 13 amino acids. CDR3 coding DNA: TGTGCCAGCACTCTGAGAACCCCCGGGGAGCAGTTCTTC. Residues: CASTLRTPGEQFF.

J is TRBJ2-7 and V is TRBV7-8, with TRBD1 as a possible D gene (6 bases). Germline V lookup: CDR1 SGHVS, CDR2 FQNEAQ. CDR3 size: 14 residues. V was pared by 3 bases and J by 5 bases, with 14 bases between. In DNA form, the CDR3 reads TGTGCCAGCAGCTTTAGGGGACAAAGGAACGAGCAGTACTTC. This encodes CASSFRGQRNEQYF.

V usage is TRBV6-2 or TRBV6-3 and J usage is TRBJ1-1; 11 nucleotides line up with TRBD1. The germline V gene has CDR1 MNHEY and CDR2 SVGEGT. V trimming: 4 bases; J trimming: 0 bases; junction bases outside the gene matches: 4. The CDR3 runs 16 residues. CDR3 sequence reads: CASSSGTGGVNTEAFF. The CDR3, as DNA: TGTGCCAGCAGTTCCGGGACAGGGGGGGTGAACACTGAAGCTTTCTTT.

V is TRBV15 and J is TRBJ2-2; 8 nucleotides align to TRBD2. The ends lost 0 bases at V and 5 bases at J; junction bases unmatched: 17. This CDR3 is built from 20 residues. Germline V lookup: CDR1 LNHNV, CDR2 YYDKDF (reference sequence). The CDR3 sequence: CATSRDPALVKRELTGELFF. CDR3 sequence (DNA): TGTGCCACCAGCAGAGATCCCGCCCTTGTTAAGCGGGAGTTAACCGGGGAGCTGTTTTTT.

J is TRBJ1-2 and V is TRBV28; TRBD1 matches 12 bases. The CDR3 covers 16 residues. Trimming at V came to 2 bases and at J to 4 bases, leaving 5 bases not matched to a gene. Per germline, CDR1 MDHEN and CDR2 SYDVKM. The DNA for the CDR3 is TGTGCCAGCAGTTTAGGTGGGACAGGGGGCTCCTATGGCTACACCTTC. Protein sequence: CASSLGGTGGSYGYTF.

The rearrangement uses TRBV14 and TRBJ1-2; D gene ambiguous. V was pared by 0 bases and J by 0 bases, with 5 bases between. Germline CDR1 reads SGHDN; CDR2 reads FVKESK. The CDR3 extends over 14 amino acids. CDR3 nucleotides: TGTGCCAGCAGCCAAGATCCGGCTAACTATGGCTACACCTTC. Amino acid sequence: CASSQDPANYGYTF.

The rearrangement joins TRBV10-1 to TRBJ1-6, with 11 bases matching TRBD1. Losses at the gene ends were 4 bases for V and 10 bases for J; bases not matched to a gene: 3. Germline CDR1 and CDR2: WNHNN and SYGVQD (reference sequence). The CDR3 extends over 14 amino acids. CDR3 DNA sequence: TGCGCCAGCAGTGCCGGGACAGGGGGATCACCCCTCCACTTT. It yields the protein CASSAGTGGSPLHF.

This chain uses TRBV2 with TRBJ1-3, with D possibly being TRBD1 (5 bases). Between the trimmed V and J ends, which lost 6 bases and 3 bases, there was a span of 18 bases. The CDR3 is made up of 16 amino acids. The V gene's germline CDR1 is SNHLY and CDR2 FYNNEI. Here the CDR3 reads CASSKGQGFFGNTIYF. CDR3 DNA sequence: TGTGCCAGCAGCAAAGGCCAGGGTTTTTTTGGAAACACCATATATTTT.

Comments on this clone: The same CDR3 is also encoded by other DNA sequences in this sample. The chain couples TRBV11-2 to TRBJ2-7; 7 positions match TRBD2. J was trimmed by 4 bases and V by 5 bases; bases with no gene match: 5. Germline CDR1 and CDR2: SGHAT and FQNNGV. This CDR3 contains 13 residues. The CDR3 DNA follows: TGTGCCAGCAGCCGGGACTACAGATACGAGCAGTACTTC. This sequence encodes CASSRDYRYEQYF. Using reference TRBV11-2 and TRBJ2-7 for the parts outside the CDR3, the full variable domain is EAGVAQSPRYKIIEKRQSVAFWCNPISGHATLYWYQQILGQGPKLLIQFQNNGVVDDSQLPKDRFSAERLKGVDSTLKIQPAKLEDSAVYLCASSRDYRYEQYFGPGTRLTVT.

The chain links TRBV27 to TRBJ1-5; 7 nucleotides align to TRBD1. This CDR3 comprises 14 residues. V was clipped by 6 bases and J by 4 bases; unmatched bases: 6. Germline CDR1 MNHEY, CDR2 SMNVEV (reference sequence). CDR3 nucleotides: TGTGCCAGCAGGAACATACAGGGGAATCAGCCCCAGCATTTT. This translates into CASRNIQGNQPQHF.

The V call is TRBV28, the J call TRBJ2-1; 7 bases map to TRBD1. V lost 4 bases, J lost 3 bases, and 12 bases stayed unmatched. Germline V gives CDR1 MDHEN, CDR2 SYDVKM. This CDR3 is 17 amino acids long. CDR3 sequence (DNA): TGTGCCAGCAGTTCCAGGTCGCTCAGGGGGTTCTACAATGAGCAGTTCTTC. Protein product: CASSSRSLRGFYNEQFF. The complete variable domain, with remaining parts taken from reference TRBV28 and TRBJ2-1, reads DVKVTQSSRYLVKRTGEKVFLECVQDMDHENMFWYRQDPGLGLRLIYFSYDVKMKEKGDIPEGYSVSREKKERFSLILESASTNQTSMYLCASSSRSLRGFYNEQFFGPGTRLTVL.

This clone was found a few times. This sample includes further DNA sequences coding for the same CDR3. In DNA, the CDR3 is TGTGCCAGCAGTTCCCCATCGGGAGGGAACACTGAAGCTTTCTTT. This gives the protein CASSSPSGGNTEAFF. This chain links TRBV28 with TRBJ1-1; D uncertain. With 4 bases removed from V and 1 base from J, the gap between germline ends came to 13 bases. The CDR3 is 15 residues long. Per the germline V gene, CDR1 is MDHEN and CDR2 is SYDVKM. The variable domain in full, completed from reference TRBV28 and TRBJ1-1, reads DVKVTQSSRYLVKRTGEKVFLECVQDMDHENMFWYRQDPGLGLRLIYFSYDVKMKEKGDIPEGYSVSREKKERFSLILESASTNQTSMYLCASSSPSGGNTEAFFGQGTRLTVV.

V and J are TRBV15 and TRBJ2-5, with D possibly matching TRBD2 (5 bases). There are 14 residues in the CDR3. Germline CDR1 is LNHNV and CDR2 is YYDKDF (reference sequence). V was clipped by 0 bases and J by 7 bases, with 12 bases between them. The CDR3 DNA follows: TGTGCCACCAGCAGAGATGAGGCCGGAGGGACCCAGTACTTC. This codes for CATSRDEAGGTQYF.

In its sample, this clone was seen once. The rearrangement links TRBV18 to TRBJ2-1, with 12 bases that match TRBD2. CDR3 length equals 16 residues. V shed 4 bases and J 2 bases; nucleotides not matched to a gene: 3. The germline V gene has CDR1 KGHSH and CDR2 LQKENI. CDR3 loop: CASSQTSGSPYNEQFF. The CDR3 DNA sequence: TGTGCCAGCTCACAGACTAGCGGGAGCCCCTACAATGAGCAGTTCTTC. Supplemented by reference TRBV18 and TRBJ2-1, the full variable domain reads NAGVMQNPRHLVRRRGQEARLRCSPMKGHSHVYWYRQLPEEGLKFMVYLQKENIIDESGMPKERFSAEFPKEGPSILRIQQVVRGDSAAYFCASSQTSGSPYNEQFFGPGTRLTVL.